The 8 T cell receptor beta chains listed next were all sequenced from one sample in a study of blood T cells in healthy people across ages. The authors ran a second PCR of 7 to 11 cycles using a sample-barcoded 5' primer and a J-beta primer mix. MiXCR was run by TCRdb on the 5' RACE reads, yielding one entry per CDR3 protein. The repertoire holds a few hundred thousand distinct CDR3 sequences, with approximately 27% as singletons. Material: blood. The receptors here all came from a woman aged 70-85 years in good health.

In this sample, this clonotype turned up a few times. At one end the junction does not follow the germline gene, possibly because of a read error. This chain connects TRBV6-5 to TRBJ2-5; 11 bases match TRBD1. The CDR3 loop spans 15 amino acids. Germline V gene data show CDR1 as MNHEY and CDR2 as SVGAGI. CDR3 sequence (DNA): TGCGCCAGCAGTACTGGACAGGGGGCAGGGGAGACCCAGTACTTC. This sequence encodes CASSTGQGAGETQYF.

This clonotype showed up just a few times. This chain uses TRBV7-2 with TRBJ2-5, with D tentatively TRBD1 or TRBD2 (6 bases each). The CDR3 runs 15 residues. V shed 6 bases and J shed 5 bases, with 19 bases lying between them. Per germline, CDR1 SGHTA and CDR2 FQGNSA. The CDR3 DNA is TGTGCCAGCAGGATAAACCCCGGGGGCGGGGAGACCCAGTACTTC. It is translated as CASRINPGGGETQYF.

The V call is TRBV7-2, the J call TRBJ1-3; weak D call: TRBD1 (5 bases). Per germline, CDR1 SGHTA and CDR2 FQGNSA. Deletions cut 5 bases from V and 0 bases from J, with 20 bases between. The CDR3 spans 18 residues. CDR3 nucleotide sequence: TGTGCCAGCAGCCTGGGACCCGGCGTGCTTGCCTCTGGAAACACCATATATTTT. It encodes CASSLGPGVLASGNTIYF.

This clonotype was seen repeatedly, ten times or more. V gene TRBV6-6 combines with J gene TRBJ2-7; the D gene is possibly TRBD2 (7 bases). The length of the CDR3 is 15 residues. V lost 6 bases and J lost 7, with 22 bases in between. CDR1 is MNHNY, CDR2 SVGAGI, per germline (reference sequence). CDR3 in amino acids: CASSPREGGLGEQYF. Written as DNA, the CDR3 is TGTGCCAGCAGCCCCCGAGAGGGGGGGCTAGGAGAGCAGTACTTC.

V gene TRBV14 combines with J gene TRBJ2-7; D perhaps matches TRBD1 (5 bases). In germline, CDR1 is SGHDN, CDR2 FVKESK. The length of the CDR3 is 13 residues. The V and J ends lost 1 base and 11 bases respectively, with 15 bases between them. The CDR3 coding sequence is TGTGCCAGCAGCCAAGTGAGGCAGGGTAGAAAGTACTTC. Its translation is CASSQVRQGRKYF.

The J gene is TRBJ1-4, the V gene TRBV9, with D perhaps matching TRBD1 (6 bases). This CDR3 has 15 residues. The V gene's germline CDR1 is SGDLS and CDR2 YYNGEE. Trimming cost V 2 bases and J 2 bases, with 10 bases left between them. CDR3 DNA: TGTGCCAGCAGCGTTTCCCAGGGGACTAATGAAAAACTGTTTTTT. This codes for CASSVSQGTNEKLFF.

The CDR3 loop is CASSHLFPDNNGEQYF. The DNA of the CDR3 is TGTGCCAGCAGTCATTTATTCCCGGACAACAACGGGGAGCAGTACTTC. The chain uses TRBV6-1 and TRBJ2-1, with a tentative D call TRBD1 (5 bases). The J call may not be correct, given that the DNA end is closer to TRBJ2-7. From germline, CDR1 is MNHNS and CDR2 SASEGT. The CDR3 runs 16 residues.

This clonotype has a count of ten or more. The chain combines TRBV28 with TRBJ2-5, with 10 bases lining up with TRBD2. The germline CDR1 and CDR2 sequences are MDHEN and SYDVKM. V lost 6 bases to trimming and J lost 7 bases; unmatched junction nucleotides: 5. There are 13 residues in the CDR3. The CDR3 reads CASRKPSGGTQYF. CDR3 nucleotide sequence: TGTGCCAGCAGGAAACCTAGCGGGGGGACCCAGTACTTC.